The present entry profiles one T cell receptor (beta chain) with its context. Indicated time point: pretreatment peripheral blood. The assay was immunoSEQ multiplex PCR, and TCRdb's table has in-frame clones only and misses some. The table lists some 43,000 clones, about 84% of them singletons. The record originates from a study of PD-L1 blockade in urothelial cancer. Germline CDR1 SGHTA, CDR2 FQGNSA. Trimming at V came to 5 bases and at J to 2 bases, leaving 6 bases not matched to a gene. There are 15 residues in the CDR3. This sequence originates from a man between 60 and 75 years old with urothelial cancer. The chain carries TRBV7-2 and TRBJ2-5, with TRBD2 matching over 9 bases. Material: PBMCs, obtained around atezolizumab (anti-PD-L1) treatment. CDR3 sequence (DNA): TGTGCCAGCAGCCCTACTCTAGCGGGACAAGAGACCCAGTACTTC. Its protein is CASSPTLAGQETQYF.